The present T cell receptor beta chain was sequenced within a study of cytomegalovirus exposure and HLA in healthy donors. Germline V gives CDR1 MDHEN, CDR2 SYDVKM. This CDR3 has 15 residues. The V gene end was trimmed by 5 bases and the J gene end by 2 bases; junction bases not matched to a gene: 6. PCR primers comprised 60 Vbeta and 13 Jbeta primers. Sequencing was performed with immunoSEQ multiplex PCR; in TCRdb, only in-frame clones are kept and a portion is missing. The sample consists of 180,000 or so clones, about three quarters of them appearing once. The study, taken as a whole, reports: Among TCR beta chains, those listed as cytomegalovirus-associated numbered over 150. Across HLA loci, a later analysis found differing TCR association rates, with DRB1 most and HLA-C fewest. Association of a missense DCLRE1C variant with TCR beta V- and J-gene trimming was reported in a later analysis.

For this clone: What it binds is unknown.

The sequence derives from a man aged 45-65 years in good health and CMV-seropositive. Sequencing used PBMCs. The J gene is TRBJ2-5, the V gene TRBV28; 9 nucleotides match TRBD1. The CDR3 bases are TGTGCCAGCAGTGGACCGGGACAGGGTCAAGAGACCCAGTACTTC. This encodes CASSGPGQGQETQYF.